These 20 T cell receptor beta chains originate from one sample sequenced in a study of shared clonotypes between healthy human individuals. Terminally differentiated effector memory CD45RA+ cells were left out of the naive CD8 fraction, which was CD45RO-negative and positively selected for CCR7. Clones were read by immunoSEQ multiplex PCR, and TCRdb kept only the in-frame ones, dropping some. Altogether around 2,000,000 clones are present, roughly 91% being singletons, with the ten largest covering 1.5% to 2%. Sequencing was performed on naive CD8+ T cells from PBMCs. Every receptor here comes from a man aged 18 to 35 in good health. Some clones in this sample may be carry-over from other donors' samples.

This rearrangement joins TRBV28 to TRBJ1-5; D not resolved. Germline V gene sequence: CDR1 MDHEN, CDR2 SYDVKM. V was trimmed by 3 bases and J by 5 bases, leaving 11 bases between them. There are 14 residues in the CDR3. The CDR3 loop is CASSLSAGHQPQHF. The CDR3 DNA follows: TGTGCCAGCAGTTTGTCCGCGGGCCATCAGCCCCAGCATTTT.

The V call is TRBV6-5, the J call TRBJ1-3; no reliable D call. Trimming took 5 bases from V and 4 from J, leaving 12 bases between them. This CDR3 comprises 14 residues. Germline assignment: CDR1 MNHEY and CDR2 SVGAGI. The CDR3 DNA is TGTGCCAGCAGTCCCCTACACGCCGGAAACACCATATATTTT. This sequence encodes CASSPLHAGNTIYF.

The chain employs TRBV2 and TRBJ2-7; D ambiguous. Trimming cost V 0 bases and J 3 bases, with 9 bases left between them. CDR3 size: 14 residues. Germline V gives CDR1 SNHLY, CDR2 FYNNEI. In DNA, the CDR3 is TGTGCCAGCAGTGAAGCGCGTAGTTTCTACGAGCAGTACTTC. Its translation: CASSEARSFYEQYF.

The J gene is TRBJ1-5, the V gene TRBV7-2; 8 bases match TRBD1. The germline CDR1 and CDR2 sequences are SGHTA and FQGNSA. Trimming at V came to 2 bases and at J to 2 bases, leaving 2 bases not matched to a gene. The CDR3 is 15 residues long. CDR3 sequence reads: CASSLTGGGNQPQHF. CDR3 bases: TGTGCCAGCAGCTTAACAGGGGGGGGCAATCAGCCCCAGCATTTT.

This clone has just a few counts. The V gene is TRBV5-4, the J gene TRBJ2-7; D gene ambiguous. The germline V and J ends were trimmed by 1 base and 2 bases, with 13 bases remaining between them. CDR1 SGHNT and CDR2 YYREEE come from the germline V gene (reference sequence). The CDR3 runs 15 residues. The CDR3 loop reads CASSLSKAGPYEQYF. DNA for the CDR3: TGTGCCAGCAGCTTGAGTAAGGCAGGACCCTACGAGCAGTACTTC.

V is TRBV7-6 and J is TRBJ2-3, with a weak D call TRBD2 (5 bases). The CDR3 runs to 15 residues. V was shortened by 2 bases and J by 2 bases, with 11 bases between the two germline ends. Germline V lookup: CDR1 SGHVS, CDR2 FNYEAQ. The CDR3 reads CASSLTGKPTDTQYF. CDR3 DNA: TGTGCCAGCAGCTTAACCGGGAAGCCCACAGATACGCAGTATTTT.

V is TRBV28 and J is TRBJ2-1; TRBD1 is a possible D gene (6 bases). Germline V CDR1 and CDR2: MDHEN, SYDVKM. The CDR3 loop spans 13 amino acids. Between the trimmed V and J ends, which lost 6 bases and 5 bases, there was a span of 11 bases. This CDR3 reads CASSKGHDNEQFF. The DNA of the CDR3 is TGTGCCAGCAGCAAGGGACACGACAATGAGCAGTTCTTC. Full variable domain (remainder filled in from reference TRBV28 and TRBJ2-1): DVKVTQSSRYLVKRTGEKVFLECVQDMDHENMFWYRQDPGLGLRLIYFSYDVKMKEKGDIPEGYSVSREKKERFSLILESASTNQTSMYLCASSKGHDNEQFFGPGTRLTVL.

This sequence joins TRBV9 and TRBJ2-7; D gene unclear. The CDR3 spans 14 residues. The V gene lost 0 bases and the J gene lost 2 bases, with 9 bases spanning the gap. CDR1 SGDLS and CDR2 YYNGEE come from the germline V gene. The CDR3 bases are TGTGCCAGCAGCGTAGCCAGCGATGCCTACGAGCAGTACTTC. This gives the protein CASSVASDAYEQYF.

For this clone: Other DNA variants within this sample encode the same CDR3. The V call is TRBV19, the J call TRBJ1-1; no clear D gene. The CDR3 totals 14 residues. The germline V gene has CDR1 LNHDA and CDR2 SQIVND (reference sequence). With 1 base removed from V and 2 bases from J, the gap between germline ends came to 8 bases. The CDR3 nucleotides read TGTGCCAGTAGTATAGTTGGTAGCAACACTGAAGCTTTCTTT. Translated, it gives CASSIVGSNTEAFF.

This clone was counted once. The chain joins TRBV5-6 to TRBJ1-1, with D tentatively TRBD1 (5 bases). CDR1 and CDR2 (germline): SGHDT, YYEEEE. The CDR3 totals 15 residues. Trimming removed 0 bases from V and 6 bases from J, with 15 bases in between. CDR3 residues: CASSLGAGSQSEAFF. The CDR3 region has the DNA TGTGCCAGCAGCTTGGGGGCAGGGTCTCAGTCTGAAGCTTTCTTT. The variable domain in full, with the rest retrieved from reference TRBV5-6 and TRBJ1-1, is DAGVTQSPTHLIKTRGQQVTLRCSPKSGHDTVSWYQQALGQGPQFIFQYYEEEERQRGNFPDRFSGHQFPNYSSELNVNALLLGDSALYLCASSLGAGSQSEAFFGQGTRLTVV.

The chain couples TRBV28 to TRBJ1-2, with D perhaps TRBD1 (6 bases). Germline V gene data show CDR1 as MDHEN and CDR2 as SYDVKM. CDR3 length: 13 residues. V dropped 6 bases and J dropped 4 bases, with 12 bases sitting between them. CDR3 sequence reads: CASSNAGAYGYTF. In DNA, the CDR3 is TGTGCCAGCAGCAATGCAGGGGCCTATGGCTACACCTTC.

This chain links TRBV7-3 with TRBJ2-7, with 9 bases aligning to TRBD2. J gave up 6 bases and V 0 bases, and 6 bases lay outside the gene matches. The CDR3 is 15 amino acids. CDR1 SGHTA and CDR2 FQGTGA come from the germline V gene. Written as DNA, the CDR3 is TGTGCCAGCAGCTTAACGCCGGGACTAGCAGCCGAGCAGTACTTC. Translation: CASSLTPGLAAEQYF.

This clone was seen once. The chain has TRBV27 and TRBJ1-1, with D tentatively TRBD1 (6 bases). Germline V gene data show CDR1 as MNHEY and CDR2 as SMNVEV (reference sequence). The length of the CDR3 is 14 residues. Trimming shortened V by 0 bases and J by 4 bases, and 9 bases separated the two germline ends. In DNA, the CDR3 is TGTGCCAGCAGTTTATCGAGGGACACCACTGAAGCTTTCTTT. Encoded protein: CASSLSRDTTEAFF.

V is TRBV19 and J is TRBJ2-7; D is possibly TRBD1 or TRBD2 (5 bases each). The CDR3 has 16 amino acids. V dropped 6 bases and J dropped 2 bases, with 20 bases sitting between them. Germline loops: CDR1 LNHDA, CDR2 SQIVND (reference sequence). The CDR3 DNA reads TGTGCCAGTAGGGGGCGAGCGGCAGGGATCACCTACGAGCAGTACTTC. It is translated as CASRGRAAGITYEQYF.

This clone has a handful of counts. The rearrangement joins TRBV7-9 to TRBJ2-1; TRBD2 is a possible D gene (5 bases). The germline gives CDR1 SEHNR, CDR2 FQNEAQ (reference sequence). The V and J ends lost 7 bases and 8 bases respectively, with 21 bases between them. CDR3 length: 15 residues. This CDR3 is CASTSRQEVGDEQFF. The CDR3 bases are TGTGCCAGCACTAGCCGGCAGGAGGTAGGCGATGAGCAGTTCTTC.

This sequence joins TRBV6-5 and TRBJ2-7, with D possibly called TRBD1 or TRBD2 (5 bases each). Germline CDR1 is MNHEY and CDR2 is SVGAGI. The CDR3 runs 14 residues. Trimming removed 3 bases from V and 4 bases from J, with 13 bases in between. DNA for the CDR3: TGTGCCAGCAGTTATCCTGGGACGGGGTACGAGCAGTACTTC. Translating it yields CASSYPGTGYEQYF.

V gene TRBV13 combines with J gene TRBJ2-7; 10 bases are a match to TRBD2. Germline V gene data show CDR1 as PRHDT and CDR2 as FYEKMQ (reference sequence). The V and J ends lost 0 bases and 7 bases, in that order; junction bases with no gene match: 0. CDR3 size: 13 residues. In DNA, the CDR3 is TGTGCCAGCAGCTTAGGACTAGCGGGGGAGCAGTACTTC. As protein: CASSLGLAGEQYF.

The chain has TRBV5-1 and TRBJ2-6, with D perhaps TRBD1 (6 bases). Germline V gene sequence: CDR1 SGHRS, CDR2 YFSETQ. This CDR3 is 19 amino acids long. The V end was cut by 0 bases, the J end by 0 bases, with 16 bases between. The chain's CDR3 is CASSLVSGRGSSGANVLTF. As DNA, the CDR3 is TGCGCCAGCAGCTTGGTTTCGGGCAGGGGCAGCTCTGGGGCCAACGTCCTGACTTTC.

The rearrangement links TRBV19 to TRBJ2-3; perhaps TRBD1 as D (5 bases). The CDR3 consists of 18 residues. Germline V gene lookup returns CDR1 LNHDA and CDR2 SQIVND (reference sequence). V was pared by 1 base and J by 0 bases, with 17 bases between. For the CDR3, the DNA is TGTGCCAGTAGTATAGTCGCCTTGACAGAGAGCAGCACAGATACGCAGTATTTT. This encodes CASSIVALTESSTDTQYF.

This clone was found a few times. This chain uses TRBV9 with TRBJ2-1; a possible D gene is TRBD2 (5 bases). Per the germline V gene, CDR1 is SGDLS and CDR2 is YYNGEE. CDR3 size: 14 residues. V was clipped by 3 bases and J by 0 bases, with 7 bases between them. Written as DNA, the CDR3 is TGTGCCAGCAGCGCGGGGAGCTCCTACAATGAGCAGTTCTTC. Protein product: CASSAGSSYNEQFF. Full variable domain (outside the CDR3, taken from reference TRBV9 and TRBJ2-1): DSGVTQTPKHLITATGQRVTLRCSPRSGDLSVYWYQQSLDQGLQFLIQYYNGEERAKGNILERFSAQQFPDLHSELNLSSLELGDSALYFCASSAGSSYNEQFFGPGTRLTVL.